This T cell receptor (beta chain) was sequenced in a study of T cell responses to AZD1222 COVID-19 vaccine. Broader study findings: Reports indicate that nearly half of spike-specific TCRs are directed at unmutated variant regions. The study found vaccine-associated CD4 TCRs spanning spike, dominant at 160-218 and 743-854. It should be noted that donors were predominantly white British and more often female, and clonal diversity was possibly underestimated.

Generated by immunoSEQ multiplex PCR, the TCRdb table keeps only in-frame clones and is missing some. This repertoire shows fewer than 90,000 clones, about nine tenths found once; its top ten account for approximately 5.1%. The CDR3 sequence is 14 residues long. The germline V gene has CDR1 MDHEN and CDR2 SYDVKM. J lost 7 bases, V lost 6 bases, and 7 bases had no gene match. Comment on this clone: Its antigen is not known.

The receptor was isolated from an adult who received the AZD1222 COVID-19 vaccine. The source was peripheral blood, collected 28 days after the second AZD1222 dose. The gene calls are TRBV28 and TRBJ1-4, with TRBD1 matching over 8 bases. The DNA of the CDR3 is TGTGCCAGCAGCCGGACAGGGAATGGTGAAAAACTGTTTTTT. This encodes CASSRTGNGEKLFF.